This record covers a single TCR beta chain. Antigen unknown. TCRdb's copy holds only in-frame clones and misses some; the assay was immunoSEQ multiplex PCR. This sample has 35,000 to 40,000 clones, with just over 85% found just once. The junction had 7 bases not matched to a gene; V was cut back by 1 base and J by 1 base. The germline gives CDR1 SGHTA, CDR2 FQGNSA. CDR3 length equals 16 residues. This sample is part of a study of radiotherapy plus CTLA-4 blockade in lung cancer. General observations from the study: Peripheral blood showed expansion of tumor-derived TCR clones after radiotherapy and ipilimumab.

This rearrangement joins TRBV7-2 to TRBJ2-7, with 7 bases matching TRBD2. The sequenced sample was peripheral blood, obtained from a patient treated with radiotherapy plus ipilimumab. This clonotype was sampled from a human donor with non-small cell lung cancer whose response to radiotherapy plus ipilimumab could not be evaluated. DNA of the CDR3: TGTGCCAGCAGCTTAGGGGTCCGGGGAGGGTCCTACGAGCAGTACTTC. The encoded protein is CASSLGVRGGSYEQYF. The full variable domain, its missing parts supplied by reference TRBV7-2 and TRBJ2-7, is GAGVSQSPSNKVTEKGKDVELRCDPISGHTALYWYRQSLGQGLEFLIYFQGNSAPDKSGLPSDRFSAERTGGSVSTLTIQRTQQEDSAVYLCASSLGVRGGSYEQYFGPGTRLTVT.